One sample yielded the 3 T cell receptor beta chains listed below, sequenced in a study of T-cell reconstitution after alpha-beta-depleted transplantation in children. During its preparation, the TCRbeta library received unique molecular identifiers. MiXCR, applied by TCRdb to the PCR reads, yields one record per CDR3 protein. The data contain under 250,000 distinct CDR3 sequences, 20% to 30% of them singletons. The sample here was PBMCs, mostly from graft donor cells, taken 360 days after TCRalphabeta/CD19-depleted stem cell transplant. The receptors were gathered from a female patient aged 2 to 10 who had a stem cell transplant for congenital amegakaryocytic thrombocytopenia, so the T cells may come from the graft donor.

The chain is built from TRBV20-1 and TRBJ2-5, with D uncertain. Trimming pared 0 bases from V and 2 bases from J, leaving 19 bases between. This CDR3 has 17 amino acids. The germline V gene has CDR1 DFQATT and CDR2 SNEGSKA (reference sequence). Here the CDR3 reads CSARDAKVTDPQETQYF. The CDR3 nucleotides read TGCAGTGCTAGAGATGCAAAAGTGACCGACCCTCAAGAGACCCAGTACTTC.

This clonotype showed up just a few times. The chain couples TRBV5-1 to TRBJ2-3; TRBD2 aligns across 12 bases. This CDR3 comprises 16 residues. Germline lookup yields CDR1 SGHRS and CDR2 YFSETQ. After removal of 4 bases from V and 3 bases from J, the junction contained 6 bases not matched to a gene. The CDR3 DNA reads as TGCGCCAGCAGCCCTGGACTAGCGGGGCCTACAGATACGCAGTATTTT. It translates to CASSPGLAGPTDTQYF.

This clonotype was detected once. The chain uses TRBV20-1 and TRBJ2-3, with 8 bases matching TRBD2. Germline CDR1 is DFQATT and CDR2 is SNEGSKA (reference sequence). This CDR3 is built from 14 residues. The J segment lost 8 bases and the V segment lost 3 bases, leaving 10 bases of the junction unmatched. CDR3 coding DNA: TGCAGTGCTAGGAGCGGGAGATTGTCTGTTACGCAGTATTTT. Its translation is CSARSGRLSVTQYF.